These 29 T cell receptor beta chains originate from one sample sequenced in a study of vaccination effects on CD4 cells after COVID-19. Some clones are missing from TCRdb's copy, which holds only in-frame ones; the method was immunoSEQ multiplex PCR. In the table there are 65,000 or so clones, approximately 76% of which are singletons. Their antigens remain unidentified. Expansion of antigen-specific CD4+ T cells with viral peptide pools was carried out by the ViraFEST assay before sequencing. The culture ran for 9 to 11 days, and then CD4+ T cells were isolated. Vaccinees lacked prior SARS-CoV-2 infection and tested negative for nucleocapsid antibodies. The sequencing used CD4+ T cells from PBMCs cultured with HCoV-NL63 spike peptides, collected before COVID-19 vaccination. All receptors come from a human donor who received a COVID-19 vaccine.

The chain joins TRBV7-2 to TRBJ1-4; D is unresolved. CDR3 length equals 14 residues. Germline CDR1 SGHTA, CDR2 FQGNSA. Trimming stripped 2 bases from V and 3 bases from J, with 7 bases between. DNA for the CDR3: TGTGCCAGCAGCTTATCAGGTCCTAATGAAAAACTGTTTTTT. Its protein product is CASSLSGPNEKLFF.

V and J are TRBV27 and TRBJ2-3; TRBD1 is a possible D gene (5 bases). Germline CDR1 is MNHEY and CDR2 is SMNVEV (reference sequence). This CDR3 region has 13 residues. V shed 2 bases and J shed 6 bases, with 9 bases lying between them. The CDR3 DNA reads TGTGCCAGCAGTTTACTCAGGGCGGATACGCAGTATTTT. It encodes CASSLLRADTQYF.

The chain employs TRBV28 and TRBJ1-4; D is perhaps TRBD1 (6 bases). This CDR3 is built from 16 residues. Germline V lookup: CDR1 MDHEN, CDR2 SYDVKM. V lost 5 bases and J lost 0, with 13 bases in between. DNA for the CDR3: TGTGCCAGCAGTAGGCACTCAGGGGCAACTAATGAAAAACTGTTTTTT. Translated: CASSRHSGATNEKLFF.

The J gene is TRBJ2-7, the V gene TRBV18; D is ambiguous. CDR1 and CDR2 (germline): KGHSH, LQKENI. Trimming cost V 6 bases and J 0 bases, with 15 bases left between them. This CDR3 is built from 15 residues. CDR3 in amino acids: CASSLGGSSSYEQYV. The CDR3 DNA reads TGTGCCAGCTCCCTAGGTGGCAGCAGCTCCTACGAGCAGTACGTC.

V is TRBV7-8 and J is TRBJ1-1; no clear D gene. The germline CDR1 and CDR2 sequences are SGHVS and FQNEAQ. With 0 bases removed from V and 3 bases from J, the gap between germline ends came to 8 bases. CDR3 length equals 14 residues. The CDR3 here is CASSLALGYTEAFF. The CDR3 DNA follows: TGTGCCAGCAGCTTAGCTCTGGGGTACACTGAAGCTTTCTTT.

The gene calls are TRBV27 and TRBJ2-5; D assignment may be TRBD1 or TRBD2 (5 bases each). The CDR3 loop spans 15 amino acids. Trimming removed 1 base at V and 2 bases at J, with 11 bases between. CDR1 and CDR2 (germline): MNHEY, SMNVEV (reference sequence). The CDR3 loop reads CASSLFQGPQETQYF. The CDR3 DNA sequence: TGTGCCAGCAGTTTATTTCAGGGACCTCAAGAGACCCAGTACTTC.

V is TRBV6-5 and J is TRBJ1-6, with D hard to call. Per the germline V gene, CDR1 is MNHEY and CDR2 is SVGAGI. The CDR3 covers 12 residues. Trimming cost V 5 bases and J 8 bases, with 7 bases left between them. The CDR3 DNA sequence: TGTGCCAGCAGTCACAACTATTCACCCCTCCACTTT. It is translated as CASSHNYSPLHF.

The chain recombines TRBV6-2 or TRBV6-3 with TRBJ2-7, with D maybe TRBD2 (6 bases). Trimming stripped 6 bases from V and 1 base from J, with 19 bases between. Germline V lookup: CDR1 MNHEY, CDR2 SVGEGT. The CDR3 runs 16 residues. CDR3 region: CASSPGVGGSSYEQYV. DNA for the CDR3: TGTGCCAGCAGCCCCGGAGTCGGGGGTTCGTCCTACGAGCAGTACGTC.

The chain couples TRBV2 to TRBJ2-7; weak D call: TRBD2 (6 bases). The V gene lost 7 bases and the J gene lost 5 bases, with 21 bases spanning the gap. The CDR3 contains 15 residues. Germline V gene lookup returns CDR1 SNHLY and CDR2 FYNNEI. The CDR3 spells CASKVRGSGGNEQYV. In DNA form, the CDR3 reads TGTGCCAGCAAGGTGCGGGGATCAGGCGGAAACGAGCAGTACGTC.

The genes are TRBV28 and TRBJ1-3; 7 bases map to TRBD1. There are 14 residues in the CDR3. Per the germline V gene, CDR1 is MDHEN and CDR2 is SYDVKM. After removal of 3 bases from V and 4 bases from J, the junction contained 3 bases not matched to a gene. Here the CDR3 reads CASSFPGGGNTIYF. CDR3 nucleotides: TGTGCCAGCAGTTTCCCAGGGGGGGGAAACACCATATATTTT.

This chain uses TRBV21-1 with TRBJ1-5. TRBV21-1 has pseudogene status. This CDR3 is built from 12 residues. CDR3: CASSKSHQPQHF. CDR3 bases: TGTGCCAGCAGCAAATCCCATCAGCCCCAGCATTTT.

The gene calls are TRBV10-3 and TRBJ1-6, with TRBD1 as a possible D gene (6 bases). CDR1 and CDR2 (germline): ENHRY, SYGVKD. The germline V and J ends were trimmed by 5 bases and 8 bases, with 10 bases remaining between them. The CDR3 is 13 residues long. CDR3 protein: CAISFEGDSPLHF. The CDR3 region has the DNA TGTGCCATCAGTTTTGAGGGGGATTCACCCCTCCACTTT.

V usage is TRBV14 and J usage is TRBJ1-5; D unclear. The germline CDR1 and CDR2 sequences are SGHDN and FVKESK. The CDR3 contains 13 residues. Trimming removed 3 bases at V and 6 bases at J, with 9 bases between. The CDR3 reads CASSQGLGQPQHF. The CDR3 DNA sequence: TGTGCCAGCAGCCAGGGGTTGGGTCAGCCCCAGCATTTT. The whole variable domain, filled in from reference TRBV14 and TRBJ1-5, reads EAGVTQFPSHSVIEKGQTVTLRCDPISGHDNLYWYRRVMGKEIKFLLHFVKESKQDESGMPNNRFLAERTGGTYSTLKVQPAELEDSGVYFCASSQGLGQPQHFGDGTRLSIL.

This clone was recorded once. The gene calls are TRBV6-2 or TRBV6-3 and TRBJ1-4; D may be TRBD1 (5 bases). The germline CDR1 and CDR2 sequences are MNHEY and SVGEGT. There are 14 residues in the CDR3. V shed 5 bases and J shed 5 bases, with 12 bases lying between them. Written as DNA, the CDR3 is TGTGCCAGCAGTCCGGGACGGAGGAATGAAAAACTGTTTTTT. It specifies CASSPGRRNEKLFF.

The chain combines TRBV4-1 with TRBJ2-1; D is uncertain. V was clipped by 1 base and J by 0 bases, with 10 bases between them. Germline assignment: CDR1 MGHRA and CDR2 YSYEKL. The CDR3 runs to 16 residues. The CDR3 is CASSQGPQSSYNEQFF. CDR3 nucleotides: TGCGCCAGCAGCCAAGGCCCCCAGAGCTCCTACAATGAGCAGTTCTTC.

The rearrangement links TRBV18 to TRBJ1-1; TRBD1 aligns across 8 bases. Germline loops: CDR1 KGHSH, CDR2 LQKENI. The junction had 6 bases not matched to a gene; V was cut back by 4 bases and J by 2 bases. This CDR3 region has 15 residues. The CDR3 nucleotides read TGTGCCAGCTCACAAGGACAGGGCTATAACACTGAAGCTTTCTTT. Amino acid sequence: CASSQGQGYNTEAFF.

The genes are TRBV11-1 and TRBJ1-4; D unresolved. CDR3 length equals 14 residues. Germline V lookup: CDR1 SGHAT, CDR2 FQDESV (reference sequence). Trimming removed 4 bases at V and 5 bases at J, with 11 bases between. DNA of the CDR3: TGTGCCAGCAGCTCCCCCGATCGAAATGAAAAACTGTTTTTT. Residues: CASSSPDRNEKLFF.

The chain uses TRBV30 and TRBJ1-2; no definite D call. CDR3 size: 14 residues. V shed 2 bases and J shed 5 bases, with 15 bases lying between them. Per germline, CDR1 GTSNPN and CDR2 SVGIG (reference sequence). CDR3 sequence: CAWSTTPDLYGYTF. The CDR3 bases are TGTGCCTGGAGTACTACCCCGGACCTTTATGGCTACACCTTC.

This clone occurred once. V and J are TRBV18 and TRBJ2-3, with TRBD1 matching 9 bases. Germline trimming cut 1 base from V and 4 bases from J; bases unmatched to any gene: 6. Germline CDR1 KGHSH, CDR2 LQKENI. This CDR3 contains 16 residues. CDR3 DNA: TGTGCCAGCTCACCACTGGCGGGACAGGGCGCAGATACGCAGTATTTT. This gives the protein CASSPLAGQGADTQYF.

This chain joins TRBV28 and TRBJ1-2, with D perhaps TRBD1 (6 bases). This CDR3 has 16 residues. V lost 5 bases and J 4 bases, leaving 20 bases between the germline ends. The V gene's germline CDR1 is MDHEN and CDR2 SYDVKM. Here the CDR3 DNA reads TGTGCCAGCAGTACCCGAGGGGGGGTCCCTGGCTATGGCTACACCTTC. Protein sequence: CASSTRGGVPGYGYTF.

The gene calls are TRBV18 and TRBJ2-1; maybe TRBD1 (6 bases). V shed 3 bases and J shed 5 bases, with 8 bases lying between them. The CDR3 has 13 amino acids. The germline V gene has CDR1 KGHSH and CDR2 LQKENI. The DNA for the CDR3 is TGTGCCAGCTCACCCGGACAGCACAATGAGCAGTTCTTC. This codes for CASSPGQHNEQFF.

This clone was seen a single time. The rearrangement links TRBV2 to TRBJ2-4; the D gene is possibly TRBD1 (7 bases). V lost 5 bases and J lost 9, with 11 bases in between. There are 12 residues in the CDR3. CDR1 is SNHLY and CDR2 is FYNNEI in the germline V gene. In nucleotides, the CDR3 is TGTGCCAGCAGTCAGCAGGGGGGCATTCAGTACTTC. It encodes CASSQQGGIQYF. Full variable domain (remainder filled in from reference TRBV2 and TRBJ2-4): EPEVTQTPSHQVTQMGQEVILRCVPISNHLYFYWYRQILGQKVEFLVSFYNNEISEKSEIFDDQFSVERPDGSNFTLKIRSTKLEDSAMYFCASSQQGGIQYFGAGTRLSVL.

This clone was counted a few times. The chain has TRBV28 and TRBJ1-1, with TRBD1 matching 9 bases. This CDR3 contains 17 residues. Per germline, CDR1 MDHEN and CDR2 SYDVKM. J gave up 1 base and V 5 bases, and 11 bases lay outside the gene matches. DNA for the CDR3: TGTGCCAGCAGTAAAACAGGGGGCGCGTTCCGGAACACTGAAGCTTTCTTT. Translation gives CASSKTGGAFRNTEAFF.

This rearrangement joins TRBV2 to TRBJ1-6; D ambiguous. The V end was cut by 5 bases, the J end by 0 bases, with 14 bases between. Germline CDR1 reads SNHLY; CDR2 reads FYNNEI. This CDR3 is 17 amino acids long. The CDR3 loop reads CASSSGRPSSYNSPLHF. The CDR3 DNA follows: TGTGCCAGCAGTTCCGGACGGCCGAGCTCCTATAATTCACCCCTCCACTTT. The full variable domain, its missing parts supplied by reference TRBV2 and TRBJ1-6, is EPEVTQTPSHQVTQMGQEVILRCVPISNHLYFYWYRQILGQKVEFLVSFYNNEISEKSEIFDDQFSVERPDGSNFTLKIRSTKLEDSAMYFCASSSGRPSSYNSPLHFGNGTRLTVT.

The genes are TRBV5-1 and TRBJ1-6; 10 bases are a match to TRBD1. Trimming at V came to 4 bases and at J to 7 bases, leaving 5 bases not matched to a gene. The length of the CDR3 is 15 residues. Germline V gene sequence: CDR1 SGHRS, CDR2 YFSETQ. CDR3 DNA: TGCGCCAGCAGCGGGGGGGGACAGGGGAATTCACCCCTCCACTTT. Translating it yields CASSGGGQGNSPLHF.

In its sample, this clone was seen a few times. The chain links TRBV4-1 to TRBJ1-5, with no clear D. In germline, CDR1 is MGHRA, CDR2 YSYEKL. This CDR3 region has 15 residues. V was clipped by 4 bases and J by 0 bases, with 10 bases between them. CDR3 sequence: CASSRFWDSNQPQHF. Written as DNA, the CDR3 is TGCGCCAGCAGCCGTTTTTGGGATAGCAATCAGCCCCAGCATTTT.

The chain joins TRBV27 to TRBJ2-1; 14 nucleotides line up with TRBD2. V trimming: 2 bases; J trimming: 5 bases; junction bases outside the gene matches: 11. Germline-derived CDR1 and CDR2 are MNHEY and SMNVEV (reference sequence). This CDR3 spans 19 amino acids. CDR3 residues: CASSLTGLAGASPNNEQFF. The CDR3 DNA follows: TGTGCCAGCAGTTTAACGGGACTAGCGGGGGCTTCCCCGAACAATGAGCAGTTCTTC.

The chain has TRBV2 and TRBJ1-1, with D tentatively TRBD1 (5 bases). The CDR3 sequence is 14 residues long. Germline V CDR1 and CDR2: SNHLY, FYNNEI. V was clipped by 6 bases and J by 7 bases, with 18 bases between them. The CDR3 is CASRELTGGNEAFF. The CDR3 bases are TGTGCCAGCAGGGAACTGACGGGGGGGAATGAAGCTTTCTTT. Full variable domain (remainder filled in from reference TRBV2 and TRBJ1-1): EPEVTQTPSHQVTQMGQEVILRCVPISNHLYFYWYRQILGQKVEFLVSFYNNEISEKSEIFDDQFSVERPDGSNFTLKIRSTKLEDSAMYFCASRELTGGNEAFFGQGTRLTVV.

This chain links TRBV6-6 with TRBJ1-1, with D maybe TRBD1 (5 bases). The CDR3 spans 14 residues. V was shortened by 2 bases and J by 1 base, with 8 bases between the two germline ends. Germline lookup yields CDR1 MNHNY and CDR2 SVGAGI (reference sequence). The DNA for the CDR3 is TGTGCCAGCAGTTACCCTACAGGGAACACTGAAGCTTTCTTT. Amino acid sequence: CASSYPTGNTEAFF.